The rows below give T cell receptor beta chains drawn from one sample of a study of blood T cell repertoires in COVID-19. Libraries were prepared by immunoSEQ multiplex PCR; TCRdb keeps only in-frame clonotypes and omits some of them. There are over 200,000 clones in the sample; 83% occur only once, and about 8.9% lies in the top ten. Sequencing was performed on peripheral blood. These receptors all come from a woman in her forties or fifties with acute or convalescent COVID-19. Each CDR3 is given with its conserved first and last residue. D genes are given only for firm matches. The listing skips clone size in some rows; elsewhere it reads once, few, many or a size class.

len	d_gene	abundance	v_gene	j_gene	CDR3nt	CDR3aa
18	TRBD2	-	TRBV28	TRBJ2-3	TGTGCCAGCTGCGCTGCGGGGAGGGCTGGGACTAGCGGAGATACGCAGTATTTT	CASCAAGRAGTSGDTQYF
16	TRBD2	-	TRBV6-5	TRBJ2-1	TGTGCCAGCAGTTACTCGGGCCTAGCGGGAGGAAATGAGCAGTTCTTC	CASSYSGLAGGNEQFF
14	-	-	TRBV2	TRBJ1-6	TGTGCCAGCAGGTTCGTCACGGGAAATTCACCCCTCCACTTT	CASRFVTGNSPLHF
15	-	-	TRBV24-1	TRBJ2-7	TGTGCCACCAGTGATGCGAGGGACACCACCTACGAGCAGTACTTC	CATSDARDTTYEQYF
14	TRBD1	-	TRBV28	TRBJ2-2	TGTGCCAGCAGTTTACAGGGGGTCACCGGGGAGCTGTTTTTT	CASSLQGVTGELFF
17	-	once	TRBV18	TRBJ2-3	TGTGCCAGCTCCTCCAATATGATCAGGGCGATCACAGATACGCAGTATTTT	CASSSNMIRAITDTQYF
16	-	-	TRBV11-3	TRBJ2-7	TGTGCCAGCAGCTTAGATCGGAGCTTTGGGTCCTACGAGCAGTACTTC	CASSLDRSFGSYEQYF
15	TRBD1	-	TRBV18	TRBJ2-5	TGTGCCAGCTCACCACCCGGGACAGGGCACGAGACCCAGTACTTC	CASSPPGTGHETQYF
14	TRBD2	-	TRBV24-1	TRBJ2-2	TGTGCCACTAGCGGGAGCCTCAACACCGGGGAGCTGTTTTTT	CATSGSLNTGELFF
15	TRBD2	-	TRBV3-1/TRBV3-2	TRBJ2-5	TGTGCCAGCAGCCGGAGCGGGATAGGCCAAGAGACCCAGTACTTC	CASSRSGIGQETQYF
16	-	once	TRBV5-5	TRBJ2-5	TGTGCCAGCAGCTTTAGCAGATCAGCCTCTCAAGAGACCCAGTACTTC	CASSFSRSASQETQYF
16	TRBD1	-	TRBV2	TRBJ1-3	TGTGCCAGCAGTGTCAGACAGGGGTACTCTGGAAACACCATATATTTT	CASSVRQGYSGNTIYF
13	-	-	TRBV6-5	TRBJ2-3	TGTGCCAGCATGGCAGGGCGCACAGATACGCAGTATTTT	CASMAGRTDTQYF
14	TRBD2	-	TRBV18	TRBJ2-1	TGTGCCAGCTCCCCCGGGGGGGCCTACAATGAGCAGTTCTTC	CASSPGGAYNEQFF
15	-	once	TRBV25-1	TRBJ1-2	TGTGCCAGCAGTACCCTTGACGGAGTAGATGATGGCTACACCTTC	CASSTLDGVDDGYTF
15	-	-	TRBV28	TRBJ2-5	TGTGCCAGCAGTTTATTTGGCGGAAGCGGGGAGACCCAGTACTTC	CASSLFGGSGETQYF
15	TRBD1	-	TRBV11-2	TRBJ1-6	TGTGCCAGCAGCTTAACAGGGGGCATTTCGTTATCCCTCCACTTT	CASSLTGGISLSLHF
18	-	-	TRBV21-1	TRBJ1-3	TGTGCCAGCAGCAAAGCGCATAGCGGGAAAAGGGCTGGAAACACCATATATTTT	CASSKAHSGKRAGNTIYF
15	TRBD1	-	TRBV28	TRBJ1-5	TGTGCCAGCAGACCCCAGGGGACAGCGAATCAGCCCCAGCATTTT	CASRPQGTANQPQHF
12	-	-	TRBV18	TRBJ1-1	TGTGCCAGCTCACCAAACGGGGCTGAAGCTTTCTTT	CASSPNGAEAFF
17	TRBD1	-	TRBV19	TRBJ2-2	TGTGCCAGTAGTATCTGGGGGACAGGGAAGAACGGCGGGGAGCTGTTTTTT	CASSIWGTGKNGGELFF
14	-	-	TRBV28	TRBJ2-7	TGTGCCAGCAGTTTAGGCAGGTACTCCTACGAGCAGTACTTC	CASSLGRYSYEQYF
13	TRBD1	-	TRBV29-1	TRBJ1-2	TGCAGCGTTTTCCGACAGGGAGGCTATGGCTACACCTTC	CSVFRQGGYGYTF
15	TRBD2	-	TRBV12-5	TRBJ2-3	TGTGCTAGTGGTTCGGGACTAGCGGGAGGGGATCCGCAGTATTTT	CASGSGLAGGDPQYF
13	-	-	TRBV2	TRBJ1-1	TGTGCCAGCAGTGTACAAGTGAACACTGAAGCTTTCTTT	CASSVQVNTEAFF
12	-	-	TRBV29-1	TRBJ1-2	TGCAGCGTTGAAGGGAGGCACTATGGCTACACCTTC	CSVEGRHYGYTF
15	TRBD1	-	TRBV6-6	TRBJ1-2	TGTGCCAGCAGTTACAGCCCAGGGGGGCTTGCGGGCTACACCTTC	CASSYSPGGLAGYTF
14	-	-	TRBV2	TRBJ2-1	TGTGCCAGCAGTGGGGGCAGGGGCGGCAATGAGCAGTTCTTC	CASSGGRGGNEQFF
16	-	once	TRBV19	TRBJ2-1	TGTGCCAGTAGGCCTGGGGCCCTAGATTACTACAATGAGCAGTTCTTC	CASRPGALDYYNEQFF
15	TRBD2	-	TRBV10-3	TRBJ2-1	TGTGCCATCAGTGAACCCCCGGTAGCGGGATATGAGCAGTTCTTC	CAISEPPVAGYEQFF
14	-	-	TRBV5-1	TRBJ1-3	TGCGCCAGCAGCCCCGGGGGTTCCGGAAACACCATATATTTT	CASSPGGSGNTIYF
14	-	few	TRBV19	TRBJ2-7	TGTGCCAGTAGTATTAGAGGGTATGGGTACGAGCAGTACTTC	CASSIRGYGYEQYF
17	-	-	TRBV3-1/TRBV3-2	TRBJ2-2	TGTGCCAGCAGCTATTTCCGGGGGGCGAGAACCACCGGGGAGCTGTTTTTT	CASSYFRGARTTGELFF
15	TRBD1	-	TRBV24-1	TRBJ2-2	TGTGCCACCAGACCCTCGGACAGGGAAACCGGGGAGCTGTTTTTT	CATRPSDRETGELFF